The 7 T cell receptor beta chains listed next were all sequenced from one sample in a study of blood T cells in healthy people across ages. It was with a sample-barcoded 5' primer and a J-beta primer mix that a second PCR of roughly 7 to 12 cycles was run. TCRdb re-analysed the 5' RACE reads in MiXCR, keeping a single row per CDR3 protein. This sample yields 800,000 to 900,000 distinct CDR3 sequences, of which around two thirds are seen a single time; roughly 25% belongs to the top ten. Material: blood. The receptors come from a man aged 30 to 45 in good health.

The rearrangement joins TRBV4-2 to TRBJ2-1; TRBD2 aligns across 9 bases. The ends lost 0 bases at V and 0 bases at J; junction bases unmatched: 12. The CDR3 has 20 residues. Germline V gene data show CDR1 as LGHNA and CDR2 as YNFKEQ. CDR3 residues: CASSQDPSGGLSFSYNEQFF. CDR3 DNA: TGTGCCAGCAGCCAAGATCCCAGCGGGGGGCTCTCTTTCTCCTACAATGAGCAGTTCTTC.

V and J are TRBV12-3 or TRBV12-4 and TRBJ2-1; 9 bases match TRBD2. Trimming at V came to 2 bases and at J to 9 bases, leaving 5 bases not matched to a gene. The length of the CDR3 is 14 residues. The CDR3 loop is CASSLSGGWVEQFF. The CDR3 bases are TGTGCCAGCAGTTTAAGCGGGGGGTGGGTTGAGCAGTTCTTC.

This clonotype occurred a few times. V is TRBV4-3 and J is TRBJ2-5, with 7 bases matching TRBD1. Germline V gene lookup returns CDR1 LGHNA and CDR2 YSLEER. The CDR3 is 14 residues long. With V trimmed by 1 base and J by 4 bases, 3 bases remained unmatched. The CDR3 spells CASSQGAGGETQYF. The CDR3 nucleotides are TGCGCCAGCAGCCAAGGTGCAGGGGGAGAGACCCAGTACTTC.

The chain combines TRBV15 with TRBJ2-2; a possible D gene is TRBD1 (6 bases). This CDR3 comprises 15 residues. Per the germline V gene, CDR1 is LNHNV and CDR2 is YYDKDF (reference sequence). The V end lost 0 bases, the J end lost 6 bases, and 11 bases lay between the germline ends. The CDR3 loop is CATSRDATGSGELFF. In DNA, the CDR3 is TGTGCCACCAGCAGAGACGCCACAGGGTCCGGGGAGCTGTTTTTT.

The chain recombines TRBV11-2 with TRBJ2-4; no clear D gene. The DNA matches TRBJ2-7 better at its end, which makes the J call doubtful. Germline V lookup: CDR1 SGHAT, CDR2 FQNNGV. The CDR3 runs 13 residues. The DNA of the CDR3 is TGTGCCAGCAGCCGACGAGGATACTACGAGCAGTACTTC. This sequence encodes CASSRRGYYEQYF.

V usage is TRBV11-2 and J usage is TRBJ2-5; TRBD2 matches at 8 bases. Per germline, CDR1 SGHAT and CDR2 FQNNGV. V lost 6 bases and J lost 2; bases outside the gene matches: 5. The CDR3 extends over 14 amino acids. The CDR3 DNA reads as TGTGCCAGCAGTAGCGGGGACATACAAGAGACCCAGTACTTC. Protein product: CASSSGDIQETQYF.

This clonotype appeared once. V is TRBV5-6 and J is TRBJ2-7; 7 bases map to TRBD1. Unmatched junction bases numbered 10, after V lost 6 bases and J lost 7 bases. The CDR3 spans 13 residues. Germline assignment: CDR1 SGHDT and CDR2 YYEEEE. The CDR3 here is CASTRQGRREQYF. For the CDR3, the DNA is TGTGCCAGCACAAGACAGGGCCGAAGGGAGCAGTACTTC.